These T cell receptor beta chains were read from a single sample in a study of graft-versus-host responses after intestinal transplantation. Clones were read by immunoSEQ multiplex PCR, and TCRdb kept only the in-frame ones, dropping some. This repertoire shows about 27,000 clones, 80% to 95% found once; its top ten account for less than 0.55%. Sequencing used PBMCs, obtained 18 days after transplant. All receptors come from a human patient who received an intestinal transplant, so some T cells may come from the graft donor. The CDR3 runs from the conserved cysteine through the conserved F or W. D genes are given only for firm matches. Size is stated for part of the rows, as once, few or many counts, or as a class when the clone is expanded.

V gene	J gene	clone size	D gene	CDR3 DNA	CDR3 protein
TRBV27	TRBJ2-1	NA	NA	TGTGCCAGCAGCCCCCCGGGGCCCGATGAGCAGTTCTTC	CASSPPGPDEQFF
TRBV11-3	TRBJ2-2	NA	NA	TGTGCCAGCAGCTTAGACGACAGCACCGGGGAGCTGTTTTTT	CASSLDDSTGELFF
TRBV5-8	TRBJ2-5	NA	TRBD1	TGTGCCAGCAGCCCGGGGCAGGGGGCACCCCAAGAGACCCAGTACTTC	CASSPGQGAPQETQYF
TRBV25-1	TRBJ1-2	NA	NA	TGTGCCAGCAGTCTTTTGCGAAAACTGGGAAAGACCTATGGCTACACCTTC	CASSLLRKLGKTYGYTF
TRBV10-3	TRBJ2-5	NA	NA	TGTGCCTCCCGGGCAGAACAAGAGACCCAGTACTTC	CASRAEQETQYF
TRBV4-1	TRBJ2-1	NA	NA	TGCGCCAGCAGCCAAGTGGTACCCAATGAGCAGTTCTTC	CASSQVVPNEQFF
TRBV13	TRBJ2-2	NA	TRBD2	TGTGCCAGCAGCTCAGGGACTAGGGTGAACACCGGGGAGCTGTTTTTT	CASSSGTRVNTGELFF
TRBV7-2	TRBJ2-5	once	TRBD2	TGTGCCAGCAGCATCACTAGCGGGGGGTTAGAGACCCAGTACTTC	CASSITSGGLETQYF
TRBV11-2	TRBJ2-6	NA	NA	TGTGCCAGCAGCTTTGGCTTTGGGGCCAACGTCCTGACTTTC	CASSFGFGANVLTF
TRBV11-2	TRBJ2-3	NA	NA	TGTGCCAGCAACTCCCGGGACCAATTTTACCCAGATACGCAGTATTTT	CASNSRDQFYPDTQYF
TRBV30	TRBJ1-2	NA	NA	TGTGCCTGGAGTGTAGATGGGGCGTGGGGCTACACCTTC	CAWSVDGAWGYTF
TRBV29-1	TRBJ2-2	once	TRBD1	TGCAGCAAACAGGGGGCTAACGGGGAGCTGTTTTTT	CSKQGANGELFF
TRBV6-1	TRBJ2-7	NA	NA	TGTGCCAGCAGTTATGCCGACAGGTTCTACGAGCAGTACTTC	CASSYADRFYEQYF
TRBV5-1	TRBJ2-3	NA	NA	TGCGCCAGCAGCTTCGGGCAGATCACAGATACGCAGTATTTT	CASSFGQITDTQYF
TRBV5-5	TRBJ1-5	NA	NA	TGTGCCAGCAGCTTAAACGGGGGGAGCAATCAGCCCCAGCATTTT	CASSLNGGSNQPQHF
TRBV27	TRBJ2-1	NA	NA	TGTGCCAGCAGTTTAGCCGAAAGCTCCTACAATGAGCAGTTCTTC	CASSLAESSYNEQFF
TRBV6-5	TRBJ2-7	NA	NA	TGTGCCAGCAGCACCCAAACAGGGTTCGACGAGCAGTACTTC	CASSTQTGFDEQYF
TRBV5-1	TRBJ1-2	NA	NA	TGCGCCAGCAGCTTGGATCCAGGGGACTACTATGGCTACACCTTC	CASSLDPGDYYGYTF
TRBV4-2	TRBJ2-7	NA	NA	TGTGCCAGCAGCCCCGGCGGGACGCTTCCCTACGAGCAGTACTTC	CASSPGGTLPYEQYF
TRBV5-1	TRBJ2-7	few	TRBD2	TGCGCCAGCAGGGGTCCGGGGGGGGGATCCTACGAGCAGTACTTC	CASRGPGGGSYEQYF
TRBV6-1	TRBJ2-3	NA	TRBD2	TGTGCCAGCAGTGGACTAGCGGGGGGGCCAGATACGCAGTATTTT	CASSGLAGGPDTQYF
TRBV5-1	TRBJ2-2	NA	NA	TGCGCCAGCAGCTTGGGATCCGGGGAGCTGTTTTTT	CASSLGSGELFF
TRBV5-5	TRBJ2-7	NA	NA	TGTGCCAGCAGCTCGATAAGGACCGGTGCCACCTACGAGCAGTACTTC	CASSSIRTGATYEQYF
TRBV28	TRBJ2-5	NA	TRBD2	TGTGCCAGCAGTTTATTCTGGACTAGCGGTAGGCGTGTGGACTTC	CASSLFWTSGRRVDF
TRBV4-1	TRBJ2-1	NA	NA	TGCGCCAGCAGGGGACCGAGCTCCTACAATGAGCAGTTCTTC	CASRGPSSYNEQFF
TRBV11-3	TRBJ2-2	NA	NA	TGTGCCAGCGGGACTCCCCAGACCGGGGAGCTGTTTTTT	CASGTPQTGELFF
TRBV27	TRBJ1-5	NA	NA	TGTGCCAGCCAACAGGGCGGCAATCAGCCCCAGCATTTT	CASQQGGNQPQHF
TRBV7-9	TRBJ2-1	NA	TRBD2	TGTGCCAGCAGCTTACCGAATGTGACTAGCGGGTCTTACAATGAGCAGTTCTTC	CASSLPNVTSGSYNEQFF
TRBV30	TRBJ1-1	once	TRBD1	TGTGCCTGGAGGACAGGGGAAACTGAAGCTTTCTTT	CAWRTGETEAFF
TRBV2	TRBJ2-1	once	NA	TGTGCCAGCAGGAGGACCCTCTACAATGAGCAGTTCTTC	CASRRTLYNEQFF
TRBV5-4	TRBJ1-6	few	TRBD1	TGTGCCAGCAGCTCCTGGACAGGGAATAATTCACCCCTCCACTTT	CASSSWTGNNSPLHF
TRBV7-9	TRBJ2-5	NA	NA	TGTGCCAGCAGCTTAACAAGCGGAGAGACCCAGTACTTC	CASSLTSGETQYF
TRBV4-1	TRBJ1-2	NA	NA	TGCGCCAGCAGCCGGGCCTTGCGGGGCTTGTGGTTAAGAGGTGGCTACACCTTC	CASSRALRGLWLRGGYTF
TRBV11-3	TRBJ1-1	NA	NA	TGTGCCAGCAGCCCGCCGGGACGGACGAACACTGAAGCTTTCTTT	CASSPPGRTNTEAFF
TRBV11-2	TRBJ2-1	NA	NA	TGTGCCAGCAGCTTGTCGGCTTACAATGAGCAGTTCTTC	CASSLSAYNEQFF
TRBV18	TRBJ2-3	NA	NA	TGTGCCAGCTCACCATCCACAGATACGCAGTATTTT	CASSPSTDTQYF
TRBV5-8	TRBJ2-1	NA	NA	TGTGCCAGCAGCTCGAGCTCCTACAATGAGCAGTTCTTC	CASSSSSYNEQFF
TRBV19	TRBJ1-2	NA	TRBD1	TGTGCCAGTAGTACCCGGACAGGGAATGGGGGCTACACCTTC	CASSTRTGNGGYTF
TRBV6-1	TRBJ2-5	NA	TRBD2	TGTGCCAGCAGTGAATCTCGTGGCGGGGGGATATACCAAGAGACCCAGTACTTC	CASSESRGGGIYQETQYF
TRBV6-1	TRBJ2-7	NA	NA	TGTGCCAGCAGTGAAACCTTAGCGCAGTACTTC	CASSETLAQYF
TRBV4-3	TRBJ2-5	NA	NA	TGCGCCAGCAGCCCCAGTGGGGAAGAGACCCAGTACTTC	CASSPSGEETQYF
TRBV2	TRBJ2-1	NA	TRBD2	TGTGCCAGCAGTGAAGGGCCTTTTACCGAGCGGGGGAGCCACAATGAGCAGTTCTTC	CASSEGPFTERGSHNEQFF
TRBV2	TRBJ2-1	NA	NA	TGTGCCAGCAGTGAACTTACAGGGATGGGCAATGAGCAGTTCTTC	CASSELTGMGNEQFF
TRBV6-4	TRBJ2-2	NA	NA	TGTGCCAGCAGTGACGGGACAAACACCGGGGAGCTGTTTTTT	CASSDGTNTGELFF
TRBV27	TRBJ1-6	NA	NA	TGTGCCAGCAGTCCCGGGGGGGGTTTGTATATCAATTCACCCCTCCACTTT	CASSPGGGLYINSPLHF
TRBV5-5	TRBJ1-1	NA	NA	TGTGCCAGCAGCTTTGGCCAGGGTAAGACTGAAGCTTTCTTT	CASSFGQGKTEAFF
TRBV2	TRBJ1-2	NA	TRBD1	TGTGCCAGCAGCGGCGGGGACAGAGACTATGGCTACACCTTC	CASSGGDRDYGYTF
TRBV6-6	TRBJ1-2	NA	TRBD1	TGTGCCAGCAGAGCGGGACAGGCGGGCTACACCTTC	CASRAGQAGYTF
TRBV6-1	TRBJ1-3	NA	TRBD1	TGTGCCAGCAGTGAAGCGGGGACAGCTGGAAACACCATATATTTT	CASSEAGTAGNTIYF
TRBV29-1	TRBJ2-6	once	NA	TGCAGCGTCCTCCCAGACAGCTCTGGGGCCAACGTCCTGACTTTC	CSVLPDSSGANVLTF
TRBV10-3	TRBJ1-3	NA	NA	TGTGCCATCAGCGACGGCCAGTCTGGAAACACCATATATTTT	CAISDGQSGNTIYF
TRBV7-8	TRBJ1-5	NA	NA	TGTGCCAGCAGCTTTTATAGCAATCAGCCCCAGCATTTT	CASSFYSNQPQHF
TRBV9	TRBJ2-7	NA	NA	TGTGCCAGCAGCGTAGGGGCGGGAAGGGGCTACGAGCAGTACTTC	CASSVGAGRGYEQYF
TRBV6-5	TRBJ2-7	NA	NA	TGTGCCGCCTATGCGGGGCCGTCCTACTACGAGCAGTACTTC	CAAYAGPSYYEQYF
TRBV5-1	TRBJ2-2	NA	TRBD2	TGCGCCAGCAGCCCGCCGACTAGCGGGTACCACCGGGAGCTGTTTTTT	CASSPPTSGYHRELFF